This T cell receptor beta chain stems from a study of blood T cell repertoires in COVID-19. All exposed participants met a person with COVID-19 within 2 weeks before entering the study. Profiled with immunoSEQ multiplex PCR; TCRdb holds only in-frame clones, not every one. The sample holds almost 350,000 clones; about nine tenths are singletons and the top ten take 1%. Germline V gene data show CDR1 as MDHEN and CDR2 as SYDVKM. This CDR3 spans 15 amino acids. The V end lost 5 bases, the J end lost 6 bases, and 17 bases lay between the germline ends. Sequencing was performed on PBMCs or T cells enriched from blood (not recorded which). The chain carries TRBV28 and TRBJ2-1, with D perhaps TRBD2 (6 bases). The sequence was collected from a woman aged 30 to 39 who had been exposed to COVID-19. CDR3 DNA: TGTGCCAGCAGTGCCCTTCCGGGAGTAGGCAATGAGCAGTTCTTC. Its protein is CASSALPGVGNEQFF.